Following are 13 T cell receptor beta chains from one sample sequenced in a study of OX40 agonist ivuxolimab in advanced cancers. Using immunoSEQ multiplex PCR, the repertoire was profiled, and TCRdb retains in-frame clones only, with some absent. The sample records tens of thousands of clones, around nine tenths being singletons. Sequences were derived from CD4+ or CD8+ T cells sorted from blood, sampled in a trial of the OX40 agonist ivuxolimab. Receptors were obtained from an adult with an advanced solid tumor such as melanoma, head and neck, liver or kidney cancer.

The chain combines TRBV7-8 with TRBJ2-5, with D possibly called TRBD1 or TRBD2 (6 bases each). With 3 bases removed from V and 2 bases from J, the gap between germline ends came to 19 bases. There are 17 residues in the CDR3. Per the germline V gene, CDR1 is SGHVS and CDR2 is FQNEAQ. CDR3 protein: CASSLGLVGGVQETQYF. The DNA of the CDR3 is TGTGCCAGCAGCTTGGGGCTAGTGGGGGGCGTGCAAGAGACCCAGTACTTC. The full variable domain, rest sourced from reference TRBV7-8 and TRBJ2-5, is GAGVSQSPRYKVAKRGQDVALRCDPISGHVSLFWYQQALGQGPEFLTYFQNEAQLDKSGLPSDRFFAERPEGSVSTLKIQRTQQEDSAVYLCASSLGLVGGVQETQYFGPGTRLLVL.

This clone was counted once. The chain uses TRBV28 and TRBJ2-7, with D tentatively TRBD2 (7 bases). The V and J ends lost 1 base and 4 bases respectively, with 11 bases between them. This CDR3 contains 14 residues. Germline V CDR1 and CDR2: MDHEN, SYDVKM. DNA of the CDR3: TGTGCCAGCAGTTTATACGGGGGGCGGTACGAGCAGTACTTC. It yields the protein CASSLYGGRYEQYF.

The gene calls are TRBV19 and TRBJ2-2; the D is unclear. There are 11 residues in the CDR3. CDR1 and CDR2 from the germline V gene are LNHDA and SQIVND (reference sequence). V was pared by 11 bases and J by 7 bases, with 11 bases between. The chain's CDR3 is CASLWVGELFF. The CDR3 nucleotides read TGTGCCTCGCTGTGGGTCGGGGAGCTGTTTTTT.

The rearrangement links TRBV5-6 to TRBJ1-4; maybe TRBD1 (5 bases). The germline V gene has CDR1 SGHDT and CDR2 YYEEEE. Trimming took off 3 bases at V and 7 bases at J, with 19 bases between the two ends. This CDR3 is 16 amino acids long. This CDR3 is CASSSTSGGSSEKLFF. The CDR3 DNA is TGTGCCAGCAGCTCGACAAGTGGGGGGTCGAGTGAAAAACTGTTTTTT.

The V call is TRBV11-2, the J call TRBJ2-5; a weak D match, TRBD1 (7 bases). The CDR3 is made up of 17 amino acids. The V gene lost 0 bases and the J gene lost 2 bases, with 16 bases spanning the gap. CDR1 is SGHAT and CDR2 is FQNNGV in the germline V gene. CDR3 nucleotides: TGTGCCAGCAGCTTAGATCTTAGGGCAGGGGGGCAAGAGACCCAGTACTTC. Protein sequence: CASSLDLRAGGQETQYF.

The rearrangement joins TRBV9 to TRBJ1-2, with 7 bases aligning to TRBD1. Germline CDR1 and CDR2: SGDLS and YYNGEE. After removal of 3 bases from V and 0 bases from J, the junction contained 8 bases not matched to a gene. This CDR3 has 16 residues. In DNA, the CDR3 is TGTGCCAGCAGCGGCTCAGGGGGAGAAACTAACTATGGCTACACCTTC. Encoded protein: CASSGSGGETNYGYTF. The entire variable domain, with the rest obtained from reference TRBV9 and TRBJ1-2, is as follows: DSGVTQTPKHLITATGQRVTLRCSPRSGDLSVYWYQQSLDQGLQFLIQYYNGEERAKGNILERFSAQQFPDLHSELNLSSLELGDSALYFCASSGSGGETNYGYTFGSGTRLTVV.

This chain uses TRBV11-3 with TRBJ2-7; no clear D gene. The V and J ends lost 1 base and 2 bases respectively, with 6 bases between them. Germline lookup yields CDR1 SGHNT and CDR2 YENEEA. CDR3 size: 13 residues. The CDR3 loop is CASSLAGAYEQYF. The CDR3 coding sequence is TGTGCCAGCAGCTTAGCCGGAGCCTACGAGCAGTACTTC.

V gene TRBV27 combines with J gene TRBJ2-3; 12 nucleotides agree with TRBD2. V dropped 7 bases and J dropped 4; count of bases not matched to a gene: 3. CDR3 length equals 14 residues. CDR1 and CDR2 from the germline V gene are MNHEY and SMNVEV (reference sequence). In nucleotides, the CDR3 is TGTGCCAGCACCCCTAGCGGGGGGGCAGATACGCAGTATTTT. It translates to CASTPSGGADTQYF.

This chain joins TRBV4-1 and TRBJ1-5, with D unresolved. The CDR3 runs to 15 residues. V was pared by 4 bases and J by 2 bases, with 12 bases between. CDR1 MGHRA and CDR2 YSYEKL come from the germline V gene. Written as DNA, the CDR3 is TGCGCCAGCAGCCCCCCCGGTGTGGGCAATCAGCCCCAGCATTTT. It encodes CASSPPGVGNQPQHF.

The J gene is TRBJ2-7, the V gene TRBV5-1; a possible D gene is TRBD2 (5 bases). From germline, CDR1 is SGHRS and CDR2 YFSETQ. With 4 bases removed from V and 7 bases from J, the gap between germline ends came to 12 bases. This CDR3 contains 12 residues. CDR3 sequence (DNA): TGCGCCAGCAGCGGAGGCCTTAGGGAGCAGTACTTC. This codes for CASSGGLREQYF.

The CDR3 sequence is CASSSALDGPYSNQPQHF. CDR3 coding DNA: TGTGCCAGCAGCTCCGCACTCGACGGCCCTTATAGCAATCAGCCCCAGCATTTT. V usage is TRBV13 and J usage is TRBJ1-5; D call uncertain. Per the germline V gene, CDR1 is PRHDT and CDR2 is FYEKMQ (reference sequence). Trimming stripped 4 bases from V and 0 bases from J, with 19 bases between. CDR3 length: 18 amino acids.

This clone occurred a few times. The CDR3 bases are TGTGCCAGCAGTGAAACAGGACAGGGGGGATACCAAGAGACCCAGTACTTC. Translated: CASSETGQGGYQETQYF. The rearrangement links TRBV2 to TRBJ2-5; TRBD1 matches 10 bases. Losses at the gene ends were 2 bases for V and 0 bases for J; bases not matched to a gene: 6. The germline CDR1 and CDR2 sequences are SNHLY and FYNNEI. The CDR3 extends over 17 amino acids.

The chain recombines TRBV6-5 with TRBJ2-2; 8 bases line up with TRBD2. This CDR3 is 15 amino acids long. Germline values: CDR1 MNHEY, CDR2 SVGAGI. V lost 2 bases to trimming and J lost 6 bases; unmatched junction nucleotides: 5. For the CDR3, the DNA is TGTGCCAGCAGTTACCCGGGGGGGACCCCCGGGGAGCTGTTTTTT. Translation: CASSYPGGTPGELFF.